This TCR beta chain emerged from a study of early T cells in non-severe SARS-CoV-2 infection (dated by TCRdb to about 2021). Broadly, across the study: Because TCR sequencing relied on bulk RNA taken from unsorted whole blood, pairing of alpha and beta chains was not possible. The study at large found these results: VDJdb matching was skewed toward anti-spike CD8 responses, so virus-specific expansions were likely underestimated and private and CD4 specificities were missed.

A case-control design nested within a healthcare worker cohort in London, UK, was used, with weekly nasopharyngeal swab PCR tests and blood sampling performed. Between 23 and 31 March 2020, the week of the UK lockdown, healthcare workers were enrolled and then followed up weekly for as long as 16 weeks. CDR1 and CDR2 were assigned from the germline V gene (reference sequence) as DFQATT and SNEGSKA. Reading from cysteine to phenylalanine, the CDR3 counts 13 amino acids. Of all the DNA, just the CDR3 is kept, 39 bases in frame from base 1. Trimming costs V 3 bases and J 8 bases, and their ends lie 16 bases apart. Preparation of the library involved 5' RACE. The sequencer listed for this sample is NextSeq 500. To correct for sequencing error and PCR bias, the TCR library protocol tagged individual cDNA molecules with unique molecular identifiers. Both TCR alpha and beta chains were sequenced, and tight co-correlation was observed between alpha and beta sequence abundances in each sample. In the source study's methods: V gene, J gene and CDR3 annotation of TCR sequences was performed with Decombinator V4. TCRs were defined as expanded if a significant change between any two time points was detected under a Poisson model with p below 0.0001. Abundances of TCRs were expressed as counts per million after normalisation to the total number of TCRs sequenced in each sample. MAIT TCRs were defined by TRAV1-2 paired with TRAJ12, TRAJ20 or TRAJ33, and iNKT TCRs by TRAV10 paired with TRAJ18. VDJdb, accessed 1 November 2021, was searched for CMV, EBV and SARS-CoV-2 annotated TCRs, with TCRs annotated for multiple antigens excluded. The raw public data were reprocessed by TCRdb itself: fastp quality trimming at Q25, MiXCR clonotype calling, in-frame beta chains only. Identical CDR3 protein sequences are pooled into one entry, listed with their most common genes and DNA. These V and J calls derive from TCRdb rather than the authors' analysis. In all, the sample holds tens of thousands of distinct CDR3 sequences, and roughly 8.7% of those were seen once. The ten largest account for less than 6.5% of the sample.

For this clonotype: This clone's antigen is unknown. Base-call qualities are not available, and no considerably larger clone is one nucleotide away.

The sequence was obtained from an adult who was a healthcare worker with PCR-confirmed SARS-CoV-2 infection or an uninfected control (not recorded which). The chain links TRBV20-1 with TRBJ1-2; a confident D gene designation cannot be given. The sample comprised whole blood. The base sequence is TGCAGTGCTAGGGTTCCCAGGTTGGGCGGCTACACCTTC. Its coded protein is CSARVPRLGGYTF.